The next 29 T cell receptor beta chains were all read from a single sample in a study of molecular identifiers for immune sequencing clone quantification. TCRdb redid the calling of the PCR reads with MiXCR, one entry per CDR3 protein. The sample lists some 650,000 distinct CDR3 sequences; about 20% were seen once. Sequencing used naive CD8+ T cells from blood, with Jurkat cell RNA spiked in. Subset indicated: FACS-sorted CD8+CD4-CCR7+CD45RA+ naive T cells. Source of these receptors: a human donor in good health. Some libraries in this study had Jurkat cell RNA spiked in.

On this clonotype itself: The junction does not match germline at one end; this may be a read error. The chain recombines TRBV20-1 with TRBJ2-7, with 8 bases matching TRBD2. CDR1 and CDR2 (germline): DFQATT, SNEGSKA (reference sequence). This CDR3 is 19 amino acids long. The CDR3 region has the DNA TGCAGTGCTAGAGATTATCTTGCTAGCGGGCCTATAAGCTCCTACGAGCGGTACTTC. Residues: CSARDYLASGPISSYERYF.

This clonotype was recorded many times. V gene TRBV27 combines with J gene TRBJ1-4; D unclear. Trimming cost V 2 bases and J 6 bases, with 7 bases left between them. CDR1 is MNHEY, CDR2 SMNVEV, per germline (reference sequence). CDR3 length: 13 amino acids. The CDR3 sequence: CASSLLAYEKLFF. The CDR3 DNA is TGTGCCAGCAGTTTACTGGCATATGAAAAACTGTTTTTT.

This clonotype was seen ten or more times. This chain connects TRBV7-9 to TRBJ1-4; a weak D match, TRBD1 (5 bases). V lost 1 base and J 0 bases, leaving 9 bases between the germline ends. CDR1 SEHNR and CDR2 FQNEAQ come from the germline V gene (reference sequence). The CDR3 spans 16 residues. The CDR3 sequence: CASSLETGATNEKLFF. The DNA of the CDR3 is TGTGCCAGCAGCTTAGAGACGGGGGCAACTAATGAAAAACTGTTTTTT.

This clonotype was counted ten times or more. This sequence joins TRBV29-1 and TRBJ1-4, with 7 bases aligning to TRBD1. Germline CDR1 and CDR2: SQVTM and ANQGSEA. V gave up 0 bases and J gave up 8 bases; unmatched junction bases: 6. CDR3 length: 14 amino acids. The CDR3 coding sequence is TGCAGCGTTGAAGATCTGGCAGGGGGGGAAAAACTGTTTTTT. Translating gives CSVEDLAGGEKLFF. Complete variable domain (other parts from reference TRBV29-1 and TRBJ1-4): SAVISQKPSRDICQRGTSLTIQCQVDSQVTMMFWYRQQPGQSLTLIATANQGSEATYESGFVIDKFPISRPNLTFSTLTVSNMSPEDSSIYLCSVEDLAGGEKLFFGSGTQLSVL.

As to this clonotype: Just one base apart from a much larger clone, this may be a read error. The rearrangement links TRBV4-3 to TRBJ2-5; TRBD1 matches at 9 bases. The CDR3 spans 16 residues. The V gene's germline CDR1 is LGHNA and CDR2 YSLEER. The V gene end was trimmed by 1 base and the J gene end by 7 bases; junction bases not matched to a gene: 10. The CDR3 loop is CASSQGGQGFGGTQYF. The CDR3, as DNA: TGCGCCAGCAGCCAAGGGGGACAGGGTTTCGGGGGGACCCAGTACTTC.

This clonotype appeared many times. A junction end diverges from the germline sequence, so it may reflect a read error. This rearrangement joins TRBV7-7 to TRBJ2-2, with 10 positions matching TRBD2. Germline lookup yields CDR1 SSHAT and CDR2 FNYEAQ (reference sequence). There are 19 residues in the CDR3. DNA for the CDR3: TGTGCTAGCAGCCCCAGCGGGGGGGCACTTCAAAGGGGAACCGGGGAGCTGTTTTTT. It translates to CASSPSGGALQRGTGELFF. The whole variable domain, remainder taken from reference TRBV7-7 and TRBJ2-2, is GAGVSQSPRYKVTKRGQDVTLRCDPISSHATLYWYQQALGQGPEFLTYFNYEAQPDKSGLPSDRFSAERPEGSISTLTIQRTEQRDSAMYRCASSPSGGALQRGTGELFFGEGSRLTVL.

This clonotype showed up many times. V is TRBV30 and J is TRBJ2-3, with no clear D. V was shortened by 4 bases and J by 2 bases, with 16 bases between the two germline ends. This CDR3 region has 15 residues. Germline CDR1 and CDR2: GTSNPN and SVGIG (reference sequence). CDR3 in amino acids: CAWNSLGPNTDTQYF. DNA of the CDR3: TGTGCCTGGAATTCCCTTGGACCAAACACAGATACGCAGTATTTT.

Notes on this clonotype: A much larger clonotype is one base distant, so this may be a read error. Written as DNA, the CDR3 is TGTGCCAGGAGCGGGGTCGTATACGAGCGGTACTTC. Its translation is CARSGVVYERYF. The J gene is TRBJ2-7, the V gene TRBV25-1, with 7 bases that match TRBD2. Germline V gene data show CDR1 as MGHDK and CDR2 as SYGVNS. CDR3 length: 12 amino acids.

This clonotype came up a few times. The chain employs TRBV7-2 and TRBJ2-7; tentative D call: TRBD1 (6 bases). This CDR3 is built from 20 residues. The V and J ends lost 0 bases and 0 bases respectively, with 24 bases between them. Germline CDR1 and CDR2: SGHTA and FQGNSA. CDR3 protein: CASSLAPGTSVPLSSYEQYF. The CDR3 coding sequence is TGTGCCAGCAGCTTAGCCCCCGGGACAAGCGTCCCTTTGAGCTCCTACGAGCAGTACTTC.

The chain has TRBV4-1 and TRBJ1-1, with D unresolved. Germline V gene lookup returns CDR1 MGHRA and CDR2 YSYEKL. Trimming cost V 3 bases and J 4 bases, with 18 bases left between them. This CDR3 contains 16 residues. The CDR3 sequence is CASSQDDIRISTEAFF. The DNA of the CDR3 is TGCGCCAGCAGCCAGGATGACATCAGGATTTCCACTGAAGCTTTCTTT.

This clonotype was counted many times. This chain uses TRBV7-6 with TRBJ2-5; 7 nucleotides match TRBD1. The CDR3 length is 13 residues. The V gene's germline CDR1 is SGHVS and CDR2 FNYEAQ. Trimming at V came to 5 bases and at J to 4 bases, leaving 4 bases not matched to a gene. The CDR3 reads CASSQNRGETQYF. CDR3 nucleotides: TGTGCCAGCAGCCAGAACAGGGGAGAGACCCAGTACTTC.

A few counts support this clonotype. This chain joins TRBV12-3 or TRBV12-4 and TRBJ2-2, with TRBD1 matching over 9 bases. Trimming took 5 bases from V and 4 from J; bases not matched to a gene: 8. CDR3 length: 16 amino acids. The CDR3 protein is CASSRTGTGSTGELFF. The CDR3 coding sequence is TGTGCCAGCAGTCGTACCGGGACAGGGAGCACCGGGGAGCTGTTTTTT.

This chain uses TRBV7-9 with TRBJ2-1; no clear D gene. V was cut by 1 base and J by 0 bases, with 10 bases left in between. Germline V gene lookup returns CDR1 SEHNR and CDR2 FQNEAQ (reference sequence). CDR3 size: 16 residues. The CDR3 loop reads CASSLGSGYSYNEQFF. The CDR3 bases are TGTGCCAGCAGCTTAGGATCGGGTTACTCCTACAATGAGCAGTTCTTC. Variable domain in full (rest from reference TRBV7-9 and TRBJ2-1): DTGVSQNPRHKITKRGQNVTFRCDPISEHNRLYWYRQTLGQGPEFLTYFQNEAQLEKSRLLSDRFSAERPKGSFSTLEIQRTEQGDSAMYLCASSLGSGYSYNEQFFGPGTRLTVL.

This clonotype was seen many times. The V and J genes are TRBV5-1 and TRBJ2-7; 8 nucleotides match TRBD1. In germline, CDR1 is SGHRS, CDR2 YFSETQ. There are 17 residues in the CDR3. V shed 0 bases, J shed 4 bases, and the junction held 12 bases outside the gene matches. Here the CDR3 reads CASSLGNQGATKYEQYF. DNA for the CDR3: TGCGCCAGCAGCTTGGGAAATCAGGGGGCGACGAAGTACGAGCAGTACTTC.

V usage is TRBV12-3 or TRBV12-4 and J usage is TRBJ2-3; 9 nucleotides align to TRBD2. The CDR3 totals 17 residues. The V and J ends lost 3 bases and 2 bases, in that order; junction bases with no gene match: 9. CDR3 region: CASSLGLALSATDTQYF. DNA for the CDR3: TGTGCCAGCAGTTTGGGACTAGCTCTCTCTGCCACAGATACGCAGTATTTT.

This clonotype was seen ten or more times. The V gene is TRBV19, the J gene TRBJ2-7; 7 bases fit TRBD1. CDR3 length equals 13 residues. Germline V gene sequence: CDR1 LNHDA, CDR2 SQIVND (reference sequence). Unmatched junction bases numbered 4, after V lost 5 bases and J lost 3 bases. The CDR3 is CASSSGDSYEQYF. CDR3 DNA: TGTGCCAGTAGTTCCGGGGACAGCTACGAGCAGTACTTC.

V and J are TRBV5-6 and TRBJ1-3; D is undetermined. The germline gives CDR1 SGHDT, CDR2 YYEEEE. The CDR3 spans 15 residues. The V and J ends lost 0 bases and 0 bases respectively, with 7 bases between them. The CDR3 here is CASSLGRISGNTIYF. The CDR3 region has the DNA TGTGCCAGCAGCTTGGGGCGGATCTCTGGAAACACCATATATTTT.

A remark on this clonotype: This may be a read error, as it is one base from a much larger clone. V and J are TRBV5-1 and TRBJ2-3; 7 nucleotides agree with TRBD1. The CDR3 is made up of 16 amino acids. CDR1 and CDR2 from the germline V gene are SGHRS and YFSETQ. CDR3 protein: CASSLGQGTSADAQYF. The CDR3 DNA reads as TGCGCCAGCAGCTTGGGACAGGGTACCTCGGCAGATGCGCAGTATTTT.

This clonotype turned up a few times. The chain has TRBV4-3 and TRBJ2-2; D is tentatively TRBD1 or TRBD2 (5 bases each). CDR1 and CDR2 from the germline V gene are LGHNA and YSLEER. The V gene lost 1 base and the J gene lost 0 bases, with 12 bases spanning the gap. The CDR3 totals 17 residues. CDR3 loop: CASSQVHLGANTGELFF. CDR3 coding DNA: TGCGCCAGCAGCCAAGTACACCTGGGGGCGAACACCGGGGAGCTGTTTTTT.

This clonotype was seen at least ten times. The chain has TRBV12-3 or TRBV12-4 and TRBJ1-5, with TRBD1 as a possible D gene (5 bases). The V and J ends lost 8 bases and 4 bases respectively, with 9 bases between them. This CDR3 has 12 amino acids. CDR3 nucleotides: TGTGCCAGCCAAGGGGAAAATCAGCCCCAGCATTTT. Translation: CASQGENQPQHF.

The rearrangement uses TRBV5-6 and TRBJ1-1; TRBD1 aligns across 7 bases. V was clipped by 0 bases and J by 0 bases; unmatched bases: 5. The CDR3 has 16 residues. Germline CDR1 and CDR2: SGHDT and YYEEEE. The CDR3 here is CASSLEGQGVNTEAFF. For the CDR3, the DNA is TGTGCCAGCAGCTTGGAGGGGCAGGGGGTGAACACTGAAGCTTTCTTT. Full variable domain (remainder filled in from reference TRBV5-6 and TRBJ1-1): DAGVTQSPTHLIKTRGQQVTLRCSPKSGHDTVSWYQQALGQGPQFIFQYYEEEERQRGNFPDRFSGHQFPNYSSELNVNALLLGDSALYLCASSLEGQGVNTEAFFGQGTRLTVV.

Turning to this clonotype: A much larger clone lies a single base off, so this may be a read error. This CDR3 fails to terminate in the conserved phenylalanine or tryptophan, so it likely reflects a read error. The chain links TRBV29-1 to TRBJ2-7, with D maybe TRBD2 (6 bases). The CDR3 extends over 15 amino acids. In germline, CDR1 is SQVTM, CDR2 ANQGSEA. The germline V and J ends were trimmed by 4 bases and 2 bases, with 18 bases remaining between them. The CDR3 is CSVAGGTARPYEQYL. The DNA for the CDR3 is TGCAGCGTTGCAGGAGGGACGGCCAGACCCTACGAGCAGTACCTC.

This clonotype was counted ten times or more. This chain uses TRBV5-5 with TRBJ1-2; 7 bases match TRBD1. CDR1 is SGHKS, CDR2 YYEKEE, per germline (reference sequence). Unmatched junction bases numbered 3, after V lost 3 bases and J lost 4 bases. CDR3 length equals 13 residues. CDR3 sequence (DNA): TGTGCCAGCAGCTCACAGGGGCTCTATGGCTACACCTTC. Translating it yields CASSSQGLYGYTF.

The table lists this clonotype with many counts. V and J are TRBV30 and TRBJ1-1; D gene unclear. The germline V gene encodes CDR1 GTSNPN and CDR2 SVGIG (reference sequence). The CDR3 totals 13 residues. Trimming shortened V by 4 bases and J by 4 bases, and 13 bases separated the two germline ends. Here the CDR3 DNA reads TGTGCCTGGACCAGCCTCGAGGCCACTGAAGCTTTCTTT. It specifies CAWTSLEATEAFF.

This clonotype was seen repeatedly, ten times or more. The chain employs TRBV12-5 and TRBJ2-5; D remains unclear. The CDR3 totals 14 residues. Trimming left V 2 bases short and J 2 bases short, with 9 bases between. The germline CDR1 and CDR2 sequences are LGHNT and FRNRAP. The CDR3 protein is CASGLFGLQETQYF. The DNA of the CDR3 is TGTGCTAGTGGTTTGTTTGGGTTACAAGAGACCCAGTACTTC.

Worth noting for this clonotype: Possible read error: a much larger clone is one base away. The chain links TRBV5-6 to TRBJ2-1, with TRBD1 identical over 9 bases. Germline V lookup: CDR1 SGHDT, CDR2 YYEEEE. The CDR3 is 18 amino acids. The DNA for the CDR3 is TGTGCCAGCAGCTTGAGGGACAGGGAAGGGGGTCCCTACAGTGAGCAGTTCTTC. Its protein is CASSLRDREGGPYSEQFF.

The chain employs TRBV6-5 and TRBJ2-5; D is perhaps TRBD1 or TRBD2 (7 bases each). Trimming pared 2 bases from V and 5 bases from J, leaving 24 bases between. From germline, CDR1 is MNHEY and CDR2 SVGAGI. This CDR3 comprises 18 residues. CDR3 sequence: CASSYGSYGQGGAETQYF. CDR3 DNA sequence: TGTGCCAGCAGTTACGGGTCATATGGGCAGGGGGGGGCGGAGACCCAGTACTTC.

The chain carries TRBV20-1 and TRBJ2-1; tentative D call: TRBD2 (6 bases). The V and J ends lost 3 bases and 7 bases respectively, with 19 bases between them. Germline V gene sequence: CDR1 DFQATT, CDR2 SNEGSKA (reference sequence). The CDR3 is 15 residues long. The CDR3 here is CSARGTGTGSNEQFF. Here the CDR3 DNA reads TGCAGTGCTAGGGGTACCGGGACTGGCTCTAATGAGCAGTTCTTC.

A few counts support this clonotype. The chain is built from TRBV4-1 and TRBJ1-2; no clear D gene. The V and J ends lost 0 bases and 4 bases respectively, with 15 bases between them. The germline CDR1 and CDR2 sequences are MGHRA and YSYEKL. This CDR3 is built from 16 residues. CDR3 sequence (DNA): TGCGCCAGCAGCCAAGATGCAGGACGGTCGGCCTATGGCTACACCTTC. This sequence encodes CASSQDAGRSAYGYTF.